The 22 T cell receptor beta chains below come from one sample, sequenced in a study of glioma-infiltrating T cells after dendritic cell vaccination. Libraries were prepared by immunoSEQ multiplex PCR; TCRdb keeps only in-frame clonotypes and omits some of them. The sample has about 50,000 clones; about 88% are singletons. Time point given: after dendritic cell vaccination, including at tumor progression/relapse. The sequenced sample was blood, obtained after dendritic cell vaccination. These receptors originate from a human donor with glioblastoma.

The chain's CDR3 is CASSLAPWDRGAGPGELFF. In nucleotides, the CDR3 is TGCGCCAGCAGCTTGGCCCCCTGGGACAGGGGGGCAGGTCCCGGGGAGCTGTTTTTT. The rearrangement joins TRBV5-1 to TRBJ2-2, with 11 bases identical to TRBD1. The V gene's germline CDR1 is SGHRS and CDR2 YFSETQ. This CDR3 is built from 19 residues. With V trimmed by 0 bases and J by 6 bases, 13 bases remained unmatched. Complete variable domain (other parts from reference TRBV5-1 and TRBJ2-2): KAGVTQTPRYLIKTRGQQVTLSCSPISGHRSVSWYQQTPGQGLQFLFEYFSETQRNKGNFPGRFSGRQFSNSRSEMNVSTLELGDSALYLCASSLAPWDRGAGPGELFFGEGSRLTVL.

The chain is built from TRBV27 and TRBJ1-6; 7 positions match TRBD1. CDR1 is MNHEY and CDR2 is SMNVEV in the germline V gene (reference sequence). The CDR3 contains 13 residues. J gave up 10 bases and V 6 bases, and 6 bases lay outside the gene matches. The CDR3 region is CASRRTGESPLHF. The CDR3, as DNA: TGTGCCAGCAGAAGAACAGGGGAATCACCCCTCCACTTT.

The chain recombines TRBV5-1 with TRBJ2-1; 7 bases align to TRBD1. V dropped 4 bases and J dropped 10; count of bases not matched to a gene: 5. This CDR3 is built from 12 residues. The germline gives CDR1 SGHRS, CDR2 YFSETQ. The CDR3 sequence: CASSNRGWEQFF. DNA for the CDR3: TGCGCCAGCAGCAACAGGGGATGGGAGCAGTTCTTC.

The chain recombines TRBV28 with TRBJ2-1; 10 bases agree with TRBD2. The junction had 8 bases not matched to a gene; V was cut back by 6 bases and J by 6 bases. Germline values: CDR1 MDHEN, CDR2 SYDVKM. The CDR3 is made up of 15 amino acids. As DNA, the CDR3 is TGTGCCAGCAGCCTCCTAGCGGGAGATGTCAATGAGCAGTTCTTC. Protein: CASSLLAGDVNEQFF.

CDR3 nucleotide sequence: TGTGCCAGCAGCCAAGAATTTCTCCAAGAGACCCAGTACTTC. Translated: CASSQEFLQETQYF. This chain joins TRBV14 and TRBJ2-5, with D hard to call. Per the germline V gene, CDR1 is SGHDN and CDR2 is FVKESK. V was pared by 0 bases and J by 1 base, with 6 bases between. There are 14 residues in the CDR3.

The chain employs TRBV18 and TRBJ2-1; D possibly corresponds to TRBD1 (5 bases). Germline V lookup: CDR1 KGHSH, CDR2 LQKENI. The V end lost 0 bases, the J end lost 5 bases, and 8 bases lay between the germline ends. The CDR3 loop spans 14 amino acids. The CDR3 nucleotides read TGTGCCAGCTCACCACCTAGACAGCACAATGAGCAGTTCTTC. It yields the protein CASSPPRQHNEQFF.

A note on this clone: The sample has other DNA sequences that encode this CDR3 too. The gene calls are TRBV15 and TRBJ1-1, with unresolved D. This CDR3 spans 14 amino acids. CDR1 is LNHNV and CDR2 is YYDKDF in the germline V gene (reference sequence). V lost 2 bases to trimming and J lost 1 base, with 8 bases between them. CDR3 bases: TGTGCCACCAGCAGACAGGTCCAGAACACTGAAGCTTTCTTT. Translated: CATSRQVQNTEAFF.

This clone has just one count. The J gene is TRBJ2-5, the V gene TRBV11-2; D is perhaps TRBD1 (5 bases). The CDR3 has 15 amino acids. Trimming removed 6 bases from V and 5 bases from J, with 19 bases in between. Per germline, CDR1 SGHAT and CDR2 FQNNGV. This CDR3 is CASSTRQGNEETQYF. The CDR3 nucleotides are TGTGCCAGCAGTACCCGCCAGGGTAATGAGGAGACCCAGTACTTC.

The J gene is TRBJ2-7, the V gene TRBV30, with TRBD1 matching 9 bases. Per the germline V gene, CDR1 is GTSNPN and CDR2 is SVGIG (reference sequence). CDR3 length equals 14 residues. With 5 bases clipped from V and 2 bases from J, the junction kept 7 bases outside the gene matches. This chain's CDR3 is CAWGGTGRAYEQYF. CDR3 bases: TGTGCCTGGGGGGGGACAGGGCGGGCCTACGAGCAGTACTTC.

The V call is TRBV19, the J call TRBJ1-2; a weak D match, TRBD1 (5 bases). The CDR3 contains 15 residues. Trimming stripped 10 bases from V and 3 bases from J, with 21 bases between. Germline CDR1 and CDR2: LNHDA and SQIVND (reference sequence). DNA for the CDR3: TGTGCCACAGACGGGACTCCAACCGGAGACTATGGCTACACCTTC. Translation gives CATDGTPTGDYGYTF.

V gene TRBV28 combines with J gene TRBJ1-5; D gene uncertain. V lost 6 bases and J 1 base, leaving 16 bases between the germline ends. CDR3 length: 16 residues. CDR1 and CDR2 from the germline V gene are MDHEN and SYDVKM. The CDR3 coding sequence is TGTGCCAGCAGCGTTGTAAGACGGAGGAGCAATCAGCCCCAGCATTTT. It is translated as CASSVVRRRSNQPQHF. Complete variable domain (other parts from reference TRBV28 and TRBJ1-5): DVKVTQSSRYLVKRTGEKVFLECVQDMDHENMFWYRQDPGLGLRLIYFSYDVKMKEKGDIPEGYSVSREKKERFSLILESASTNQTSMYLCASSVVRRRSNQPQHFGDGTRLSIL.

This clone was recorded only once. This chain's CDR3 is CATQQGNTEAFF. Written as DNA, the CDR3 is TGTGCGACTCAGCAAGGTAACACTGAAGCTTTCTTT. The chain links TRBV10-3 to TRBJ1-1; D is undetermined. The germline V gene encodes CDR1 ENHRY and CDR2 SYGVKD. This CDR3 comprises 12 residues.

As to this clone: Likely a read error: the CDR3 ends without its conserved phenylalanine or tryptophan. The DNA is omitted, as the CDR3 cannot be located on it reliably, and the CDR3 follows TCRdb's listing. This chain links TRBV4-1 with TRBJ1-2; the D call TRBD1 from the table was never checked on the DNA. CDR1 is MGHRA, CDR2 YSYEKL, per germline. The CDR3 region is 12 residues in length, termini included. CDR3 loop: CASSRRDRGPSD.

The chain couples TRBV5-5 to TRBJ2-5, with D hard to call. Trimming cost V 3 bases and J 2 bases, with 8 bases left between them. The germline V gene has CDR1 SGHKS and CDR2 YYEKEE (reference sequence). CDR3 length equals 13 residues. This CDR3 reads CASSWQSQETQYF. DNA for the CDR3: TGTGCCAGCAGCTGGCAGTCTCAAGAGACCCAGTACTTC.

The CDR3 here is CASSRGGLSMAEAFF. The CDR3 bases are TGTGCCAGCAGCCGGGGGGGGCTTTCTATGGCTGAAGCTTTCTTT. This chain joins TRBV5-6 and TRBJ1-1, with a weak D call TRBD1 (6 bases). Germline V gives CDR1 SGHDT, CDR2 YYEEEE. The CDR3 length is 15 residues. V was trimmed by 4 bases and J by 6 bases, leaving 19 bases between them.

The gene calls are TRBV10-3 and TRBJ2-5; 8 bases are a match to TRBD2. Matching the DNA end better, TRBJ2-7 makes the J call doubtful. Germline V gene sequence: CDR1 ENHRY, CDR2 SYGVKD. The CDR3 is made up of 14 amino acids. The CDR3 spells CASHDSGSTYEQYF. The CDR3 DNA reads TGTGCCAGCCACGACAGCGGGAGCACCTACGAGCAGTACTTC.

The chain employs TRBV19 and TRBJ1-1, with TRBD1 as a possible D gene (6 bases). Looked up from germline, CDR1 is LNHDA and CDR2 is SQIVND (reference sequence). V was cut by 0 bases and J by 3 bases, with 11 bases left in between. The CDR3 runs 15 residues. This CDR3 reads CASSIDRGWHTEAFF. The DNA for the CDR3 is TGTGCCAGTAGTATAGACAGGGGCTGGCACACTGAAGCTTTCTTT.

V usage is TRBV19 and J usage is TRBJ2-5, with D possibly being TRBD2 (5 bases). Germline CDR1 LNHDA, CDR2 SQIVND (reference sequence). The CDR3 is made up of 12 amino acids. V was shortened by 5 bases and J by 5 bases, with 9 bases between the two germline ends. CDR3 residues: CASSRGTETQYF. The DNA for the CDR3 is TGTGCCAGTAGTCGGGGAACGGAGACCCAGTACTTC.

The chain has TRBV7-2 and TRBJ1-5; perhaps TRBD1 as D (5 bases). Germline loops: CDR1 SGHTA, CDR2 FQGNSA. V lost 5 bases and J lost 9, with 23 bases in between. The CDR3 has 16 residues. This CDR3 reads CASSDRRGGTGGPQHF. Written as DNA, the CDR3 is TGTGCCAGCAGCGACCGGCGGGGGGGGACGGGTGGGCCCCAGCATTTT.

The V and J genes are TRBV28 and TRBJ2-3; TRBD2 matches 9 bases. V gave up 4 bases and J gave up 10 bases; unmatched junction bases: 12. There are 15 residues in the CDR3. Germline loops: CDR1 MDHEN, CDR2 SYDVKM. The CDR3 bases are TGTGCCAGCAGTTCCCCTGCGGGAGGGTCCCTTGCGCAGTATTTT. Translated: CASSSPAGGSLAQYF.

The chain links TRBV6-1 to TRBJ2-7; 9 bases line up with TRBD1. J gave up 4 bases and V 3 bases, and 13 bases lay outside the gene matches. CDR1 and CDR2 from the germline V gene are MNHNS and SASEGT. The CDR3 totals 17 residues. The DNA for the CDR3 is TGTGCCAGCAGTGAGCGGGTTGGAACAGGGGGCTGGTACGAGCAGTACTTC. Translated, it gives CASSERVGTGGWYEQYF.

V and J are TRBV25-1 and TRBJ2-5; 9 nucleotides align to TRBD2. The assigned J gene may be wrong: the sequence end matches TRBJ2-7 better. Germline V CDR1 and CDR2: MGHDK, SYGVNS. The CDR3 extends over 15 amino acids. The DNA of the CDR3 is TGTGCCAGCAGTGAATCGGCTAGCGGGAAGACCGAGCAGTACTTC. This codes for CASSESASGKTEQYF.